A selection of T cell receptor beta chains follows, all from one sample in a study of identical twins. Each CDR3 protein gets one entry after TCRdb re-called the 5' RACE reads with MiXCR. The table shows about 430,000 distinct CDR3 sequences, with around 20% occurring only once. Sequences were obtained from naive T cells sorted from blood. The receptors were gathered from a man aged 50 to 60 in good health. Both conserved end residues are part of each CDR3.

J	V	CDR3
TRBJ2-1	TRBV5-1	CASSLGTSGIFEQFF
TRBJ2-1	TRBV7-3	CASSTGSSREQFF
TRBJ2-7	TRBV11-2	CASSLDLGPDYEQYF
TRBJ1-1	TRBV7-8	CASSLMSRTSNTEAFF
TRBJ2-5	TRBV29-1	CSVEGGGPGETQYF
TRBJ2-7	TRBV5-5	CASSLEGRAWGGEQYF
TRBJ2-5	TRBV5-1	CASSFLGLPQETQYF
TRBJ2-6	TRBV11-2	CASRTTLEGRLSGANVLTF
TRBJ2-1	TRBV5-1	CASSLVGAGGRNEQFF
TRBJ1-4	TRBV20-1	CSVNGEGRIGANEKLFF
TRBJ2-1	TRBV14	CASSQAPSGRLNEQFF
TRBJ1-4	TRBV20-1	CSARDDGTATNEKLFF
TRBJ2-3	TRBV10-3	CAISEGVGLSTDTQYF
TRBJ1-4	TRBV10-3	CAISESGQANEKLFF
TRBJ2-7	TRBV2	CASSGLAGGDEQYF
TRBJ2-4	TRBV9	CASSGRETLAKNIQYF
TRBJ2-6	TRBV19	CASSITLGPTSGANVLTF
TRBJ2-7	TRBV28	CASSLYSISYEQYF
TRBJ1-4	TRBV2	CASSEWGTGSANEKLFF
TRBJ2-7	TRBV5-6	CASSHWGIGTGSYEQYF
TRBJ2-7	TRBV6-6	CASSHDINEQYF
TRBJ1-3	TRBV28	CASSFGGTAGNTIYF
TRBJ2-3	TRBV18	CASSAGLAGGPLSTDTQYF
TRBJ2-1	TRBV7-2	CASSQPLRFYNEQFF
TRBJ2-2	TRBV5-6	CASSPGIPLAGELFF
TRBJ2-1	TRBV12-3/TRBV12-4	CASSFLAAKFNEQFF
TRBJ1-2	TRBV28	CASSEQGANYGYTF
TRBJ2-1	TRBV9	CASSGNRDYVDEQFF
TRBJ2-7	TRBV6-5	CASSYESTRASSEQYF
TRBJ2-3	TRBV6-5	CASSYSRRTDTQYF
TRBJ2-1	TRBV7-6	CASSLGGTSFNEQFF
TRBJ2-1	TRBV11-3	CASSLEGTLSSYNEQFF
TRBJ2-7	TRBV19	CASSITGRRNEQYF
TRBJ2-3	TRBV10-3	CAISAGTGSTDTQYF
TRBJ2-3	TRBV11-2	CASSLETGTQYF
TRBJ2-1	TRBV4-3	CASSQVEGLDEQFF
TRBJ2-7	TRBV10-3	CAISVGGAEQYF
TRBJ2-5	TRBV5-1	CASSADSYQETQYF
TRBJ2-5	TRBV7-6	CASSPPGDRETQYF
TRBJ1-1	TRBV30	CAWTMVTEAFF
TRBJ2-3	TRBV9	CASSNWALGNADTQYF
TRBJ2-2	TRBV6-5	CASSYSIVSSTGELFF